This TCR beta chain was sequenced during a study of cytomegalovirus exposure and HLA in healthy donors. Study summary: Of roughly 400 genotyped donors, roughly 80% grouped in the Caucasian-associated ancestry cluster.

Of note for this clone: Its antigen is as yet unknown.

The PCR contained 60 Vbeta and 13 Jbeta primers. Method: immunoSEQ multiplex PCR; TCRdb's copy keeps in-frame clones and lacks some. The table includes about 140,000 clones, 73% detected once. Germline V lookup: CDR1 SEHNR, CDR2 FQNEAQ (reference sequence). This CDR3 is 11 amino acids long. Trimming cost V 5 bases and J 11 bases, with 10 bases left between them. Findings and caveats of the study: Later analysis reportedly placed an Asian-associated ancestry cluster below the approximately 680-donor mean in N-insertions. More clonal expansion characterized HLA-associated TCR beta chains than equally common others in a later analysis. Common viral pathogens were later found to be apparently linked to several of the most significant clusters.

The TCR comes from a human donor in good health. This chain connects TRBV7-9 to TRBJ2-1; possible D gene TRBD2, 6 bases. Source material: PBMCs. The CDR3 here is CASSPEGQQFF. The DNA for the CDR3 is TGTGCCAGCAGCCCGGAGGGACAGCAGTTCTTC.